The present entry profiles one T cell receptor beta chain with its context. Its antigen is still unknown. Sequencing was performed with immunoSEQ multiplex PCR; in TCRdb, only in-frame clones are kept and a portion is missing. The sample yields under 70,000 clones, more than 75% seen once. These data belong to a study of chemoradiotherapy in HPV16-positive cancers. Study in general: Functional T-cell assays on a couple of HPV16-positive patients' cells defined candidate HPV-specific clones and common TCR motifs.

Over chemoradiotherapy, repertoires were sampled more than once. The V gene's germline CDR1 is SNHLY and CDR2 FYNNEI. J gave up 3 bases and V 0 bases, and 8 bases lay outside the gene matches. CDR3 length: 17 residues. Findings of the study overall: Candidate HPV-specific clones and E7-related TCR motifs grew in tumor during treatment. Only a couple of HPV16-positive patients supplied the functional HPV-specificity definition.

The V call is TRBV2, the J call TRBJ2-4; 7 bases are a match to TRBD1. The sequenced sample was blood, obtained from a patient who underwent chemoradiotherapy. The clonotype originates from a human donor with HPV-associated anogenital cancer. The CDR3 region is CASSEAPGQSGKNIQYF. The CDR3 nucleotides read TGTGCCAGCAGTGAAGCTCCGGGACAGTCAGGCAAAAACATTCAGTACTTC.